Following are 8 T cell receptor beta chains from one sample sequenced in a study of T-cell memory formation after mild COVID-19 (dated by TCRdb to about 2021). The library was prepared using 5' RACE. Reads for this sample came from an Illumina NovaSeq 6000. Through fastp at Q25 and MiXCR, TCRdb rebuilt clones from the public reads, retaining in-frame beta chains. Each CDR3 protein appears once, grouped with its most common genes and DNA. This sample comprises a few hundred thousand distinct CDR3 sequences, roughly an eighth of them detected only once. Jointly, the top ten make up around a fifth of the sample. Sample: PBMCs or a T cell subset sorted from them (not recorded which). The receptors derive from a young man who had mild COVID-19 (a few samples of this study predate the infection). The sample titles of this study are shuffled in the database, so cell type and time point are left out; the donor was told from shared clones.

In DNA form, the CDR3 reads TGCAGTGCTAGACCCGACGTGTTCCCGGGACGGAGTAATAACTATGGCTACACCTTC. Translating gives CSARPDVFPGRSNNYGYTF. The V gene is TRBV20-1, the J gene TRBJ1-2; perhaps TRBD1 as D (5 bases). V lost 2 bases and J lost 1, with 26 bases in between. This CDR3 spans 19 amino acids. Looked up from germline, CDR1 is DFQATT and CDR2 is SNEGSKA (reference sequence).

This clonotype has only a few counts. The chain is built from TRBV20-1 and TRBJ2-3; the match to TRBD2 covers 14 bases. The CDR3 totals 16 residues. CDR1 is DFQATT and CDR2 is SNEGSKA in the germline V gene (reference sequence). V shed 5 bases, J shed 3 bases, and the junction held 7 bases outside the gene matches. The CDR3 reads CSADLGLAGGTDTQYF. CDR3 nucleotides: TGCAGTGCTGATTTAGGACTAGCGGGAGGAACAGATACGCAGTATTTT.

This clonotype was seen only a few times. The chain carries TRBV5-6 and TRBJ2-7; TRBD1 aligns across 8 bases. Germline V gene sequence: CDR1 SGHDT, CDR2 YYEEEE. The CDR3 is made up of 16 amino acids. Losses at the gene ends were 5 bases for V and 3 bases for J; bases not matched to a gene: 13. In DNA form, the CDR3 reads TGTGCCAGCAGTTCGCTCTTCTGGACAGGGAGCTACGAGCAGTACTTC. Its protein is CASSSLFWTGSYEQYF.

This clonotype has only a few counts. The chain has TRBV7-2 and TRBJ1-2; TRBD1 matches 7 bases. The CDR3 length is 13 residues. V lost 5 bases, J lost 7 bases, and 7 bases stayed unmatched. The germline V gene has CDR1 SGHTA and CDR2 FQGNSA. The CDR3 DNA follows: TGTGCCAGCAGCCAGTCTCAGGGGGTTGGCTACACCTTC. This sequence encodes CASSQSQGVGYTF.

The CDR3 spells CASSVDRGQPDTQYF. The CDR3 nucleotides are TGTGCCAGCAGCGTAGACAGGGGTCAGCCAGATACGCAGTATTTT. The chain recombines TRBV2 with TRBJ2-3, with 8 positions matching TRBD1. The CDR3 runs 15 residues. V trimming: 6 bases; J trimming: 4 bases; junction bases outside the gene matches: 9. Germline-derived CDR1 and CDR2 are SNHLY and FYNNEI.

The chain couples TRBV6-5 to TRBJ1-6, with 12 bases aligning to TRBD1. The germline V gene encodes CDR1 MNHEY and CDR2 SVGAGI. This CDR3 comprises 17 residues. Losses at the gene ends were 4 bases for V and 7 bases for J; bases not matched to a gene: 8. Here the CDR3 reads CASSSPGQGARNSPLHF. For the CDR3, the DNA is TGTGCCAGCAGTTCTCCGGGACAGGGGGCGCGGAATTCACCCCTCCACTTT.

This clonotype was seen a handful of times. In nucleotides, the CDR3 is TGCGCCAGCAGCCGGAGGGGCTCTGGGGCCAACGTCCTGACTTTC. Protein product: CASSRRGSGANVLTF. This sequence joins TRBV5-1 and TRBJ2-6; D may be TRBD2 (6 bases). The germline gives CDR1 SGHRS, CDR2 YFSETQ. V shed 4 bases and J shed 0 bases, with 8 bases lying between them. The CDR3 totals 15 residues.

This clonotype has ten or more counts. The genes are TRBV29-1 and TRBJ1-1, with D possibly TRBD1 on 6 matching bases. This CDR3 contains 12 residues. Germline V CDR1 and CDR2: SQVTM, ANQGSEA. V dropped 6 bases and J dropped 5 bases, with 13 bases sitting between them. The CDR3 reads CSVSTGLTEAFF. CDR3 bases: TGCAGCGTGAGTACAGGGTTGACTGAAGCTTTCTTT.